This T cell receptor (beta chain) derives from a study of blood T cell repertoires in COVID-19. The overall study: Samples taken during acute and convalescent COVID-19 were collected in the United States, Italy and Spain. Sample material is recorded as cDNA or gDNA derived from T cells, B-cell-depleted T cells, or PBMCs.

Germline V gene sequence: CDR1 SNHLY, CDR2 FYNNEI. The CDR3 runs 13 residues. With V trimmed by 8 bases and J by 4 bases, 3 bases remained unmatched. The table came from immunoSEQ multiplex PCR; TCRdb's copy has only in-frame clones and leaves some out. The table has about 370,000 clones, more than 80% seen once; the top ten hold around 2.8%. The chain is built from TRBV2 and TRBJ2-3; 10 nucleotides align to TRBD2. The specimen sequenced was peripheral blood. The receptor was derived from a woman in her 30s with COVID-19, enrolled during active disease. The CDR3 loop reads CASRTSGSDTQYF. For the CDR3, the DNA is TGTGCCAGCCGGACTAGCGGATCAGATACGCAGTATTTT.